In this sample, the clone carrying this T cell receptor beta chain turned up many times. Its antigen is not known. The read ends 3 residues early relative to the CDR3; the germline J gene fills the gap. The sample originates from a study of T cell clonality in common variable immunodeficiency. V was clipped by 3 bases and J by 0 bases, with 12 bases between them. CDR3 size: 15 residues. Germline lookup yields CDR1 DFQATT and CDR2 SNEGSKA (reference sequence). Findings and caveats of the study: Common variable immunodeficiency TCR beta sequences reportedly had fewer deletions and N-nucleotide insertions.

The table came from immunoSEQ multiplex PCR; TCRdb's copy has only in-frame clones and leaves some out. The sample has tens of thousands of clones, none seen only once. The clonotype comes from a human donor with common variable immunodeficiency. The sequenced material came from peripheral blood mononuclear cells. The chain is built from TRBV20-1 and TRBJ1-5, with D possibly being TRBD1 (6 bases). The sequenced part of the CDR3 DNA is TGCAGTGCTAGCAAAGGGGGTATTAGCAATCAGCCC. This translates into CSASKGGISNQP. The whole CDR3 region reads CSASKGGISNQPQHF.